This entry describes one T cell receptor beta chain. The antigen remains unidentified. The source of the sample is a study of OX40 agonist ivuxolimab in advanced cancers. Study-level points and caveats: Expanded peripheral T cells had an undetermined antigen specificity. The study found that CD8+ T cells averaged more expanded clones than CD4+.

CDR1 and CDR2 from the germline V gene are SGHAT and FQNNGV. The V gene end was trimmed by 2 bases and the J gene end by 5 bases; junction bases not matched to a gene: 8. This CDR3 has 15 amino acids. Blood got drawn at baseline, again on cycle 4 day 1, and then on cycle 7 day 1. Repertoires were generated with immunoSEQ multiplex PCR, while TCRdb's copy carries only in-frame clones and drops some. The data hold under 100,000 clones, with around 90% observed a single time. This clonotype was sampled from an adult with an advanced solid tumor such as melanoma, head and neck, liver or kidney cancer. The chain carries TRBV11-2 and TRBJ2-5, with 7 bases fitting TRBD1. The specimen was CD4+ or CD8+ T cells sorted from blood, collected in a trial of the OX40 agonist ivuxolimab. In nucleotides, the CDR3 is TGTGCCAGCAGCTTATGGGCAGGGGGTGTCGAGACCCAGTACTTC. This encodes CASSLWAGGVETQYF.